This entry lists 8 T cell receptor beta chains sequenced from one sample in a study of cytomegalovirus exposure and HLA in healthy donors. Sequencing used immunoSEQ multiplex PCR; TCRdb keeps in-frame clones, though not all of them. The table records about 140,000 clones, just under 85% of them present only once. Sequencing was done on a sample of PBMCs. These receptors originate from a man aged 25-40 years in good health and CMV-seropositive.

J is TRBJ1-1 and V is TRBV2; D call uncertain. Germline V gene sequence: CDR1 SNHLY, CDR2 FYNNEI. The length of the CDR3 is 13 residues. V lost 5 bases and J lost 1, with 8 bases in between. The CDR3 DNA follows: TGTGCCAGCAGTTATGACAAGAACACTGAAGCTTTCTTT. The encoded protein is CASSYDKNTEAFF.

The CDR3 reads CASSFGTSGGLTDTQYF. The CDR3 DNA sequence: TGTGCCAGCAGCTTCGGGACTAGCGGGGGCCTCACAGATACGCAGTATTTT. The V gene is TRBV7-3, the J gene TRBJ2-3; 14 nucleotides align to TRBD2. Looked up from germline, CDR1 is SGHTA and CDR2 is FQGTGA. The ends lost 3 bases at V and 2 bases at J; junction bases unmatched: 4. CDR3 length: 17 amino acids.

This chain joins TRBV5-1 and TRBJ2-5; 9 bases are shared with TRBD1. The CDR3 sequence is 14 residues long. Germline values: CDR1 SGHRS, CDR2 YFSETQ. J gave up 5 bases and V 4 bases, and 6 bases lay outside the gene matches. CDR3 DNA sequence: TGCGCCAGCAGCCGGACAGGGGAGTTGGAGACCCAGTACTTC. Residues: CASSRTGELETQYF.

This chain uses TRBV5-6 with TRBJ2-2; 12 bases match TRBD2. CDR1 is SGHDT, CDR2 YYEEEE, per germline. The CDR3 loop spans 17 amino acids. Losses at the gene ends were 2 bases for V and 5 bases for J; bases not matched to a gene: 7. CDR3 nucleotide sequence: TGTGCCAGCAGCTTCCGTTCTAGCGGGAGGGCGACCGGGGAGCTGTTTTTT. Amino acids: CASSFRSSGRATGELFF.

This chain links TRBV6-5 with TRBJ2-2; tentative D call: TRBD1 (5 bases). The CDR3 is made up of 12 amino acids. CDR1 and CDR2 (germline): MNHEY, SVGAGI. V lost 11 bases and J 7 bases, leaving 14 bases between the germline ends. CDR3 nucleotides: TGTGCCCCACAGGCCAAAGGCGGGGAGCTGTTTTTT. Translated, it gives CAPQAKGGELFF.

This chain joins TRBV19 and TRBJ2-3; D may be TRBD2 (5 bases). The CDR3 sequence is 14 residues long. V lost 5 bases and J lost 5, with 14 bases in between. The germline gives CDR1 LNHDA, CDR2 SQIVND (reference sequence). The CDR3 nucleotides read TGTGCCAGTAGTGTTCGGACTTCTAAAGATACGCAGTATTTT. It is translated as CASSVRTSKDTQYF.

The chain carries TRBV5-4 and TRBJ2-3, with 7 bases aligning to TRBD2. The junction had 10 bases not matched to a gene; V was cut back by 4 bases and J by 2 bases. Germline V CDR1 and CDR2: SGHNT, YYREEE (reference sequence). The length of the CDR3 is 16 residues. The CDR3 DNA reads as TGTGCCAGCAGCCCGGGAGGACGGCGAGACACAGATACGCAGTATTTT. Protein: CASSPGGRRDTDTQYF.

V gene TRBV11-3 combines with J gene TRBJ2-1; 15 bases are a match to TRBD2. The CDR3 spans 15 residues. J lost 11 bases, V lost 5 bases, and 7 bases had no gene match. CDR1 is SGHNT, CDR2 YENEEA, per germline. CDR3 protein: CASSPRTSGGAKQFF. The CDR3 bases are TGTGCCAGCAGCCCTAGGACTAGCGGGGGGGCCAAGCAGTTCTTC.